These T cell receptor beta chains were read from a single sample in a study of blood T cell repertoires in COVID-19. Some clones are missing from TCRdb's copy, which holds only in-frame ones; the method was immunoSEQ multiplex PCR. This table has 430,000 or so clones, over 75% appearing once. Material: PBMCs or T cells enriched from blood (not recorded which). All receptors derive from a woman aged 18-29 years who had been exposed to COVID-19. CDR3s leave out the opening cysteine and the closing phenylalanine or tryptophan. Clone size, where shown, is once, few, many, or a class for clones that have expanded.

clone_size cdr3_length v_call cdr3_aa
NA 13 TRBV28 ASRLGTGSGNTIY
NA 12 TRBV6-5 ATLAGGRTDTQY
NA 11 TRBV25-1 ASSENNMNEQF
NA 11 TRBV6-5 ASTLARTYEQY
many 15 TRBV7-3 ASSPDRGSSSYNEQF
NA 11 TRBV7-3 ASSRGPGTEAF
NA 9 TRBV7-9 ASSLGGVAF
NA 12 TRBV11-2 ASSWGTGREKLF
NA 15 TRBV24-1 ATSDFGLAEVGDEQF
few 11 TRBV28 ASTYSRRGELF
NA 13 TRBV6-5 ASSPDRLSTDTQY
NA 12 TRBV19 ASSPRQGAYEQY
NA 13 TRBV4-2 ASSQVLAGNYEQY
NA 13 TRBV27 ASSRTRGSYNEQF
NA 12 TRBV29-1 SVEYGGSSYEQY
NA 12 TRBV5-1 ASSILGPGDEQY
NA 10 TRBV6-5 ASTFGGNEQF
NA 13 TRBV7-2 ASSRAGGNQETQY
NA 12 TRBV2 ASSEQQGGNEQF
NA 10 TRBV7-9 ASSLTGYEQF
NA 11 TRBV3-1/TRBV3-2 ASSQVQGHEQF
few 12 TRBV28 ASGKQVPGAEAF
NA 13 TRBV7-8 ASSSQLGRSYEQY
NA 16 TRBV9 ASSVETGTPPSTDTQY
once 11 TRBV6-5 ASREGNTGELF
NA 10 TRBV12-3/TRBV12-4 ASSLRVQPQH
NA 13 TRBV5-4 ASSPGVERKNIQY
NA 15 TRBV27 ASSPMVPTSLRNEQF
NA 11 TRBV2 ASSGERGSPLH
NA 14 TRBV18 ASSPSGTGVNYGYT
NA 12 TRBV7-2 ASSYDPGGYEQY
NA 14 TRBV11-2 ASTQRGTGFFGEAF
few 17 TRBV18 ASAQTSGRVGRITDTQY
NA 14 TRBV10-3 AISEGPRGTNEKLF
NA 11 TRBV5-1 ASSLRGPYEQY
many 14 TRBV5-8 ASSLGTLGRTDTQY
NA 13 TRBV5-8 ASSLRRVNTGELF
NA 13 TRBV6-5 ASSARTGGVNTIY
NA 11 TRBV28 ASSLPGLYEQY
NA 12 TRBV5-5 ASSLQAGNTEAF
NA 15 TRBV7-9 ASSPRGQGQSGNTIY
NA 11 TRBV28 ASSLWGADGYT
once 9 TRBV6-5 ASSSPGEQY
NA 12 TRBV5-4 ASSFQGSQETQY
NA 14 TRBV5-1 ASSPGPGAGTHEQY
NA 12 TRBV29-1 SVEGGTATYGYT
NA 13 TRBV18 ASSPNRGSSYEQY
NA 12 TRBV28 ASSFRGGDNEQF
NA 13 TRBV24-1 ATSDFPGAYNEQF
NA 13 TRBV19 ASSLAGDSNQPQH
NA 10 TRBV28 AGSRGSYGYT
NA 13 TRBV2 ASSEGGGAYNEQF
NA 13 TRBV10-3 AISESGRAGQPQH